One T cell receptor (beta chain) is described in this entry. Antigen: not known. Germline lookup yields CDR1 KGHSH and CDR2 LQKENI. This CDR3 is built from 16 residues. The germline V and J ends were trimmed by 6 bases and 0 bases, with 15 bases remaining between them. TCRdb independently ran MiXCR on the 5' RACE reads; one entry per CDR3 protein. Among 500,000 to 550,000 distinct CDR3 sequences listed, 20% to 25% were seen once. The record originates from a study of identical twins. Findings and limits, study-wide: Excess sharing by twins proved weaker in beta out-of-frame sequences. A lower insertion count was a feature of abundant cord blood beta clonotypes, with no such feature in memory repertoires. Findings depended on cross-sectional statistics rather than tracking the same donors.

The data also belong to a second study, concerning yellow fever vaccine responses in identical twins.

The chain recombines TRBV18 with TRBJ2-4; D perhaps matches TRBD2 (5 bases). The receptor was isolated from a woman aged 18-29 years in good health. Sequencing was carried out using CD4+ T cells sorted from blood. In DNA form, the CDR3 reads TGTGCCAGCTCTTCGGACGGGAATATAGCCAAAAACATTCAGTACTTC. Translating it yields CASSSDGNIAKNIQYF. Full variable domain (missing parts from reference TRBV18 and TRBJ2-4): NAGVMQNPRHLVRRRGQEARLRCSPMKGHSHVYWYRQLPEEGLKFMVYLQKENIIDESGMPKERFSAEFPKEGPSILRIQQVVRGDSAAYFCASSSDGNIAKNIQYFGAGTRLSVL.